A single T cell receptor (beta chain) is shown here with its context. Its antigen is not known. This CDR3 has 16 amino acids. Germline V gene lookup returns CDR1 LGHNA and CDR2 YSLEER. Trimming left V 0 bases short and J 5 bases short, with 11 bases between. This table comes from immunoSEQ multiplex PCR, and its TCRdb copy is limited to in-frame clones, with some not included. Of some 2,500,000 clones detected, approximately 93% appear once; the ten largest clones hold roughly 0.36%. This sample was included in a study of shared clonotypes between healthy human individuals. Study-level findings and limits: Sharing of clonotypes among donors was expected to vary with sequencing depth.

Sequencing input: naive CD4+ T cells from PBMCs. Subset: CD45RA+ positively selected. The receptor was isolated from a man younger than 35 in good health. Some clones in this sample may be carry-over from other donors' samples. V usage is TRBV4-3 and J usage is TRBJ1-6, with D unclear. This CDR3 is CASSQDQGGDNSPLHF. CDR3 sequence (DNA): TGCGCCAGCAGCCAAGATCAAGGTGGCGATAATTCACCCCTCCACTTT.